The 10 T cell receptor beta chains given below trace back to one sample, sequenced in a study of blood T cell repertoires in COVID-19. Here immunoSEQ multiplex PCR was the method, and the copy in TCRdb shows in-frame clones only, minus some. The table has tens of thousands of clones, 75% to 90% seen once. What was sequenced was peripheral blood. Every receptor here comes from an elderly man with COVID-19, enrolled during active disease.

The V call is TRBV9, the J call TRBJ1-6; no clear D gene. The CDR3 sequence is 15 residues long. Trimming pared 4 bases from V and 7 bases from J, leaving 15 bases between. Germline CDR1 SGDLS, CDR2 YYNGEE. The CDR3 DNA is TGTGCCAGCAGCCCTGGATGGCAGCGCAATTCACCCCTCCACTTT. This translates into CASSPGWQRNSPLHF.

V and J are TRBV5-1 and TRBJ2-5; D is perhaps TRBD2 (5 bases). CDR3 length: 13 residues. V gave up 4 bases and J gave up 2 bases, with 9 bases separating them. Looked up from germline, CDR1 is SGHRS and CDR2 is YFSETQ. DNA for the CDR3: TGCGCCAGCAGCGGCGGGCTACAAGAGACCCAGTACTTC. Translation: CASSGGLQETQYF.

A single count supports this clone. This rearrangement joins TRBV12-5 to TRBJ2-2; the match to TRBD1 covers 11 bases. Looked up from germline, CDR1 is LGHNT and CDR2 is FRNRAP. The CDR3 loop spans 18 amino acids. Unmatched junction bases numbered 10, after V lost 3 bases and J lost 4 bases. CDR3 nucleotide sequence: TGTGCTAGTGGTTTTAGTTTCCGGGACAGGGGGAGCACCGGGGAGCTGTTTTTT. This encodes CASGFSFRDRGSTGELFF.

CDR3 loop: CASSIGRQGGSVQPQHF. The CDR3 DNA reads TGTGCCAGTAGTATAGGCCGACAGGGGGGAAGTGTTCAGCCCCAGCATTTT. The chain couples TRBV19 to TRBJ1-5, with 9 bases matching TRBD1. CDR1 is LNHDA, CDR2 SQIVND, per germline (reference sequence). The CDR3 totals 17 residues. V was clipped by 1 base and J by 6 bases; unmatched bases: 10.

This rearrangement joins TRBV20-1 to TRBJ2-7; D is ambiguous. Germline assignment: CDR1 DFQATT and CDR2 SNEGSKA (reference sequence). V lost 3 bases to trimming and J lost 3 bases, with 9 bases between them. This CDR3 is 12 amino acids long. Here the CDR3 DNA reads TGCAGTGCTAGTAATGACAACTACGAGCAGTACTTC. Translated, it gives CSASNDNYEQYF.

The chain has TRBV28 and TRBJ1-3, with D unclear. The CDR3 covers 15 residues. Germline CDR1 is MDHEN and CDR2 is SYDVKM. V was cut by 7 bases and J by 0 bases, with 13 bases left in between. DNA of the CDR3: TGTGCCAGCACCGCACCGGCTAGCTCTGGAAACACCATATATTTT. Residues: CASTAPASSGNTIYF. Based on the CDR3 plus reference TRBV28 and TRBJ1-3, the full variable domain is DVKVTQSSRYLVKRTGEKVFLECVQDMDHENMFWYRQDPGLGLRLIYFSYDVKMKEKGDIPEGYSVSREKKERFSLILESASTNQTSMYLCASTAPASSGNTIYFGEGSWLTVV.

This chain connects TRBV7-2 to TRBJ1-4; TRBD1 aligns across 9 bases. The V gene end was trimmed by 3 bases and the J gene end by 7 bases; junction bases not matched to a gene: 6. The CDR3 runs to 15 residues. Germline V gives CDR1 SGHTA, CDR2 FQGNSA. In DNA, the CDR3 is TGTGCCAGCAGCTTCGCCGGGACAGGGTCTGAAAAACTGTTTTTT. Translation gives CASSFAGTGSEKLFF.

This clone was recorded once. DNA of the CDR3: TGTGCCAGCAGTTCCACCGCCCGAAAGGGGGCAGAAGGCTACACCTTC. Encoded protein: CASSSTARKGAEGYTF. This sequence joins TRBV28 and TRBJ1-2; TRBD1 matches 7 bases. Germline CDR1 and CDR2: MDHEN and SYDVKM. This CDR3 comprises 16 residues. The V gene end was trimmed by 4 bases and the J gene end by 8 bases; junction bases not matched to a gene: 16.

This clone is categorized as large. The chain couples TRBV6-2 or TRBV6-3 to TRBJ1-5; 8 nucleotides line up with TRBD1. The CDR3 is 16 residues long. Germline CDR1 and CDR2: MNHEY and SVGEGT. Trimming took 5 bases from V and 3 from J; bases not matched to a gene: 9. CDR3 region: CASSAEGTGHNQPQHF. CDR3 coding DNA: TGTGCCAGCAGTGCCGAGGGGACAGGTCACAATCAGCCCCAGCATTTT.

The chain has TRBV12-3 or TRBV12-4 and TRBJ1-2; the D gene is possibly TRBD1 (5 bases). The CDR3 runs to 12 residues. V lost 3 bases and J lost 8, with 10 bases in between. This chain's CDR3 is CASSFGGYGYTF. In nucleotides, the CDR3 is TGTGCCAGCAGTTTTGGGGGGTACGGCTACACCTTC.